This T cell receptor (beta chain) comes out of a study of OX40 agonist ivuxolimab in advanced cancers. This clone appeared a single time. The table came from immunoSEQ multiplex PCR; TCRdb's copy has only in-frame clones and leaves some out. The table shows 70,000 or so clones, with 80% to 90% occurring only once. The length of the CDR3 is 15 residues. V lost 2 bases to trimming and J lost 2 bases, with 10 bases between them. CDR1 and CDR2 from the germline V gene are LNHDA and SQIVND (reference sequence). The sample was CD4+ or CD8+ T cells sorted from blood, taken in a trial of the OX40 agonist ivuxolimab. This TCR came from an adult with an advanced solid tumor such as melanoma, head and neck, liver or kidney cancer. V usage is TRBV19 and J usage is TRBJ1-5; no clear D. The CDR3 DNA reads as TGTGCCAGTAGTATATCACAGTTTGGCAATCAGCCCCAGCATTTT. Its translation: CASSISQFGNQPQHF.